The rows below give T cell receptor beta chains drawn from one sample of a study of graft-versus-host responses after intestinal transplantation. The protocol was immunoSEQ multiplex PCR, while the TCRdb copy is restricted to in-frame clones and leaves out a portion. In the table there are about 29,000 clones, more than 70% of which are singletons. This sample comprised ileum tissue, obtained 98 days after intestinal transplantation. The source of these receptors is a human patient who received an intestinal transplant, so some T cells may come from the graft donor. Each CDR3 is given without its conserved first and last residue.

V gene	J gene	CDR3 protein
TRBV10-1	TRBJ2-1	ASSDQAGGHNEQF
TRBV28	TRBJ1-3	AATSWASSGNTIY
TRBV13	TRBJ2-5	ASSASRAGANQETQY
TRBV5-1	TRBJ1-6	ASSQGGFLNYHDSPLH
TRBV9	TRBJ2-7	ASSSLPGSYEQY
TRBV5-1	TRBJ2-7	ASSPGGGESAYEQY
TRBV2	TRBJ1-5	ASSMEVWAQH
TRBV6-1	TRBJ2-4	ASRSAAGKNIQY
TRBV19	.	ASSMWGGAYEQY
TRBV15	TRBJ2-7	ATSIAGLYEQY
TRBV20-1	TRBJ2-1	SALLAQEQF
TRBV10-3	TRBJ1-2	AITAGSRYGYT
TRBV21-1	TRBJ1-4	ASSAYLGQGNEKLF
TRBV28	TRBJ1-3	ASSRTGQGGNTIY
TRBV9	TRBJ2-5	ASTTQVTETQY
TRBV6-1	TRBJ1-2	ASSGGLYYGYT
TRBV5-1	TRBJ1-1	ASSLDNQGPMNTEAF
TRBV6-5	TRBJ1-1	ASSFGNTEAF
TRBV7-8	TRBJ1-6	ASSLAVGTDNSPLH
TRBV4-1	TRBJ2-7	ASSQVSSLEAYEQY
TRBV5-6	.	ASSLADGSYEQY
TRBV5-1	TRBJ2-5	ASSPGTKGAKTQY
TRBV4-1	TRBJ2-1	ASSPSGSGRLQF
TRBV19	TRBJ2-1	ASSRGTSPAEKQF
TRBV5-4	TRBJ2-5	ASNKWEGEETQY
TRBV2	TRBJ1-1	ASSGNMNTEAF
TRBV4-1	TRBJ2-2	ASSHGPGQGAGELF
TRBV29-1	TRBJ2-2	SVAPPSGGPNTGELF
TRBV15	TRBJ1-2	ATSREPTDGNYGYT
TRBV6-6	TRBJ2-2	ASSPRGGFGIGELF
TRBV4-1	TRBJ2-1	ASGGGGGNEQF